This T cell receptor (beta chain) was observed in a study of T cells after yellow fever vaccination. As concerns this clonotype: Its antigen is not identified. A much larger clonotype is one base distant, so this may be a read error.

V shed 2 bases and J 1 base; nucleotides not matched to a gene: 7. This CDR3 is built from 16 residues. Germline V gene data show CDR1 as SGHRS and CDR2 as YFSETQ. Whole-study results and caveats: Overall, a small share of clonotypes was seen in both CD4 and CD8 compartments.

5'RACE template switching produced TCR cDNA carrying a universal primer site and UMIs. TCRdb independently ran MiXCR on the 5' RACE reads; one entry per CDR3 protein. The data contain 400,000 or so distinct CDR3 sequences, approximately 10% of them singletons. This receptor was obtained from a man aged 18 to 29 who received the YFV17D yellow fever vaccine. The V gene is TRBV5-1, the J gene TRBJ2-5; 8 bases fit TRBD1. The specimen comprised PBMCs, sampled on the day of the first yellow fever vaccination. For the CDR3, the DNA is TGCGCCAGCAGCTTCGAACCAGGGGGCCTCCAAGAGACCCAGTACTTC. Protein: CASSFEPGGLQETQYF.